Listed below are T cell receptor beta chains from one sample, sequenced in a study of cytomegalovirus exposure and HLA in healthy donors. Profiled with immunoSEQ multiplex PCR; TCRdb holds only in-frame clones, not every one. Of 100,000 to 150,000 clones in the sample, roughly 80% were seen once. The source material was PBMCs. The source of these receptors is an older woman in good health and CMV-seronegative. CDR3s include the opening cysteine and the closing phenylalanine or tryptophan. Each record gives: V gene, CDR3 protein.

v_gene: TRBV18
CDR3aa: CASSRDVAGGPSTDTQYF

v_gene: TRBV2
CDR3aa: CASSERRGIAKNIQYF

v_gene: TRBV28
CDR3aa: CASTRSGTQNQPQHF

v_gene: TRBV19
CDR3aa: CASDGGLRKQPQHF

v_gene: TRBV4-1
CDR3aa: CASSQDGTGDYEQYF

v_gene: TRBV5-3
CDR3aa: CARSLAPTGLTSGNTIYF

v_gene: TRBV7-2
CDR3aa: CASSWSARMNTEAFF

v_gene: TRBV6-1
CDR3aa: CASSNTRTGKETQYF

v_gene: TRBV11-2
CDR3aa: CASSIRTGATNEKLFF

v_gene: TRBV6-5
CDR3aa: CASSSRQGITDTQYF

v_gene: TRBV5-1
CDR3aa: CASSLVFRGSRYNEQFF

v_gene: TRBV6-6
CDR3aa: CASSLPTGVHEQYF

v_gene: TRBV6-5
CDR3aa: CASQPLDRDNYGYTF

v_gene: TRBV5-1
CDR3aa: CASSPRTGNYNEQFF

v_gene: TRBV30
CDR3aa: CAWDGQGWFRETQYF

v_gene: TRBV7-8
CDR3aa: CASSLGAEQYF

v_gene: TRBV10-2
CDR3aa: CASSVQGASYGYTF

v_gene: TRBV5-1
CDR3aa: CASSLVLAGADTGELFF

v_gene: TRBV9
CDR3aa: CASSIGTGDYGYTF

v_gene: TRBV14
CDR3aa: CASSQDGYTQYF

v_gene: TRBV4-2
CDR3aa: CASSQREGAGNTEAFF

v_gene: TRBV2
CDR3aa: CASRPYGGARGTDTQYF

v_gene: TRBV14
CDR3aa: CASGYDRNTEAFF

v_gene: TRBV29-1
CDR3aa: CSATSGRRTGELFF

v_gene: TRBV11-2
CDR3aa: CASSLTTGNNEQFF

v_gene: TRBV19
CDR3aa: CASSISGLPPDTQYF

v_gene: TRBV30
CDR3aa: CAWSVRPPTSGSYNEQFF

v_gene: TRBV10-3
CDR3aa: CAISERQVGGYTF

v_gene: TRBV5-1
CDR3aa: CAGSLGTTRDTQYF

v_gene: TRBV9
CDR3aa: CASSREGTDIYEQYF

v_gene: TRBV15
CDR3aa: CATSRLDRGNGANVLTF

v_gene: TRBV5-1
CDR3aa: CASSETGGRYEQYF

v_gene: TRBV6-4
CDR3aa: CASSDSFRAGVDYNEQFF

v_gene: TRBV5-4
CDR3aa: CASSLYSGGNNEQFF

v_gene: TRBV25-1
CDR3aa: CASSQGNYEQYF

v_gene: TRBV19
CDR3aa: CASSPGQGYYEQYF

v_gene: TRBV5-6
CDR3aa: CASSPDPTGDYGYTF

v_gene: TRBV9
CDR3aa: CASSVGGSGSTDTQYF

v_gene: TRBV12-5
CDR3aa: CASGLEGTGDGYTF

v_gene: TRBV7-9
CDR3aa: CASSLGTSGSPQETQYF

v_gene: TRBV27
CDR3aa: CASSLTQGRTEAFF

v_gene: TRBV4-1
CDR3aa: CASSQGGVGETQYF

v_gene: TRBV6-1
CDR3aa: CASSEGRASGRGNEQFF

v_gene: TRBV18
CDR3aa: CASSPRTGTNTGELFF

v_gene: TRBV20-1
CDR3aa: CSAWQNTEAFF

v_gene: TRBV11-2
CDR3aa: CASSLVVQAGANVLTF

v_gene: TRBV5-1
CDR3aa: CASSHAETQYF

v_gene: TRBV4-1
CDR3aa: CASSQDKPFGGRTDTQYF

v_gene: TRBV29-1
CDR3aa: CSVAASGQGETQYF

v_gene: TRBV6-5
CDR3aa: CASSYSSHLNTEAFF